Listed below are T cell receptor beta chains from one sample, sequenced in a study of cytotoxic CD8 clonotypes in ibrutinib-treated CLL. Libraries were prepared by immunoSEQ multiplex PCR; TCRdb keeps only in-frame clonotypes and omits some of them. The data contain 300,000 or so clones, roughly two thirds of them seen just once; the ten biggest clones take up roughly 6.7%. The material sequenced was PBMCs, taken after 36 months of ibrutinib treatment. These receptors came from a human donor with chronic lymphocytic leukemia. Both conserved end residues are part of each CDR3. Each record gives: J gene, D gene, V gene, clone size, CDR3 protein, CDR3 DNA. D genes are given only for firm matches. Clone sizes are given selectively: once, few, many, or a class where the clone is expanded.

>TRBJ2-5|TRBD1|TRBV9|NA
CASSAGQAQETQYF
TGTGCCAGCAGCGCCGGACAGGCACAAGAGACCCAGTACTTC
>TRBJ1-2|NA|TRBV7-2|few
CASSSQGSYGYTF
TGTGCCAGCAGCTCACAGGGATCCTATGGCTACACCTTC
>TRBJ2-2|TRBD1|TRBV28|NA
CASSPRGHNTGELFF
TGTGCCAGCAGTCCCAGGGGGCACAACACCGGGGAGCTGTTTTTT
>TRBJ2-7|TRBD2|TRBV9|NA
CASSAERDSYEQYF
TGTGCCAGCAGCGCCGAGCGGGACTCCTACGAGCAGTACTTC
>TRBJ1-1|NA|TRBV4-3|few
CASSQEGPVNTEAFF
TGCGCCAGCAGCCAAGAGGGACCGGTGAACACTGAAGCTTTCTTT
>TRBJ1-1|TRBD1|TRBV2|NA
CASILQGAPTEAFF
TGTGCCAGCATCTTACAGGGGGCGCCCACTGAAGCTTTCTTT
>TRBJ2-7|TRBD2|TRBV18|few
CASSPSLAGGPFLYEQYF
TGTGCCAGCTCACCAAGTCTAGCGGGAGGGCCGTTCCTTTACGAGCAGTACTTC
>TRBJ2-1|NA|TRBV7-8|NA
CASSLVLGPNANEQFF
TGTGCCAGCAGCTTAGTTTTGGGACCGAATGCCAATGAGCAGTTCTTC
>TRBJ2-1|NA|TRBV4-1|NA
CASSQAGEQFF
TGCGCCAGCAGCCAAGCCGGTGAGCAGTTCTTC
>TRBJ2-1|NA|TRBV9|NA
CASSVEQRNEQFF
TGTGCCAGCAGCGTAGAACAGAGGAATGAGCAGTTCTTC
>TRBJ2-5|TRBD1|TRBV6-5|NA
CASSFDRTHRGETQYF
TGTGCCAGCAGTTTTGACAGGACCCACAGGGGAGAGACCCAGTACTTC
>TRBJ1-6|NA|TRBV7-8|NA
CASSFRGTAHSPLHF
TGTGCCAGCAGCTTCCGAGGGACGGCCCATTCACCCCTCCACTTT
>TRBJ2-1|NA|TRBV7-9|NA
CASSLDRLERSYNEQFF
TGTGCCAGCAGCTTAGACCGGCTCGAGCGGTCCTACAATGAGCAGTTCTTC
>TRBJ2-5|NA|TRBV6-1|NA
CASSFQETQYF
TGTGCCAGCAGTTTCCAAGAGACCCAGTACTTC
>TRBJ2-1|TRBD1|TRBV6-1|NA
CATWTGVNEQFF
TGTGCCACCTGGACAGGGGTGAATGAGCAGTTCTTC
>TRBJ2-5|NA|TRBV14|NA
CASSLGLHYPQETQYF
TGTGCCAGCAGCCTAGGACTACACTACCCACAAGAGACCCAGTACTTC